This T cell receptor (beta chain) was observed in a study of response to subunit inactivated influenza vaccine. Whole-study results and caveats: Researchers suggested that each seasonal influenza vaccination recruits few new T cells.

Regarding this clonotype: Its matching antigen is unknown. Mismatch with germline at one junction end may stem from a read error.

Each CDR3 protein is one row after TCRdb ran MiXCR on the RT-PCR reads. This sample carries roughly 700,000 distinct CDR3 sequences, approximately 15% of them seen once, and the ten largest clones take 6% to 7%. The CDR3 has 14 residues. The rearrangement links TRBV12-3 or TRBV12-4 to TRBJ2-1, with 8 bases that match TRBD2. This receptor was obtained from a man aged 50-60 years who received an inactivated influenza vaccine. The sequenced sample was PBMCs from blood, obtained 14 to 15 days before vaccination. CDR3 region: CASSLLADHNKQFF. CDR3 nucleotides: TGTGCCAGCAGTCTACTAGCGGATCACAATAAGCAGTTCTTC.